The 29 T cell receptor beta chains listed next were all sequenced from one sample in a study of cytomegalovirus exposure and HLA in healthy donors. PCR primers comprised 60 Vbeta and 13 Jbeta primers. The method was immunoSEQ multiplex PCR; TCRdb's version includes in-frame clones alone and lacks a portion of them. The repertoire holds 160,000 or so clones, with around nine tenths as singletons. Sequences were obtained from PBMCs. The receptors derive from a woman aged 30 to 39 in good health and CMV-seronegative.

The CDR3 reads CASSFGRGGLDEQYF. DNA for the CDR3: TGTGCCAGCAGCTTTGGGCGGGGGGGCCTTGACGAGCAGTACTTC. V and J are TRBV7-2 and TRBJ2-5; the match to TRBD2 covers 9 bases. The DNA matches TRBJ2-7 better at its end, which makes the J call doubtful. From germline, CDR1 is SGHTA and CDR2 FQGNSA. The CDR3 spans 15 residues.

The chain employs TRBV2 and TRBJ1-1, with D perhaps matching TRBD1 (5 bases). From germline, CDR1 is SNHLY and CDR2 FYNNEI. The CDR3 sequence is 13 residues long. V lost 7 bases and J lost 3, with 12 bases in between. The CDR3 reads CASTLGRDTEAFF. In DNA, the CDR3 is TGTGCCAGCACCCTAGGCAGGGACACTGAAGCTTTCTTT.

CDR3 protein: CASSSLTSGEHPDTQYF. In DNA, the CDR3 is TGCGCCAGCAGCTCTCTGACTAGCGGGGAACACCCAGATACGCAGTATTTT. The genes are TRBV5-1 and TRBJ2-3; 11 bases map to TRBD2. Per the germline V gene, CDR1 is SGHRS and CDR2 is YFSETQ. The V segment lost 3 bases and the J segment 4 bases; nucleotides outside the gene matches: 10. The CDR3 runs to 17 residues. Full variable domain (remainder filled in from reference TRBV5-1 and TRBJ2-3): KAGVTQTPRYLIKTRGQQVTLSCSPISGHRSVSWYQQTPGQGLQFLFEYFSETQRNKGNFPGRFSGRQFSNSRSEMNVSTLELGDSALYLCASSSLTSGEHPDTQYFGPGTRLTVL.

V gene TRBV5-4 combines with J gene TRBJ2-7, with D perhaps matching TRBD2 (6 bases). Germline CDR1 is SGHNT and CDR2 is YYREEE (reference sequence). V was clipped by 0 bases and J by 1 base, with 17 bases between them. The CDR3 contains 17 residues. CDR3 sequence (DNA): TGTGCCAGCAGCTTGGGAGGGTCCGGGGGTTCTTCCTACGAGCAGTACTTC. It yields the protein CASSLGGSGGSSYEQYF.

The V gene is TRBV2, the J gene TRBJ1-6, with TRBD1 identical over 8 bases. CDR3 length: 15 residues. V dropped 2 bases and J dropped 10; count of bases not matched to a gene: 7. Looked up from germline, CDR1 is SNHLY and CDR2 is FYNNEI. CDR3 nucleotides: TGTGCCAGCAGTGAAAAGCAGGGGGCGGAATCACCCCTCCACTTT. Translated: CASSEKQGAESPLHF.

V is TRBV7-9 and J is TRBJ2-7, with 9 bases identical to TRBD2. The germline V gene has CDR1 SEHNR and CDR2 FQNEAQ (reference sequence). With V trimmed by 5 bases and J by 3 bases, 5 bases remained unmatched. The CDR3 loop spans 14 amino acids. In nucleotides, the CDR3 is TGTGCCAGCAGCCGCGGGACTAGCTACTACGAGCAGTACTTC. This codes for CASSRGTSYYEQYF.

The chain combines TRBV4-3 with TRBJ2-5, with 7 bases fitting TRBD1. Germline loops: CDR1 LGHNA, CDR2 YSLEER. This CDR3 comprises 17 residues. V gave up 0 bases and J gave up 6 bases; unmatched junction bases: 13. This CDR3 is CASSQDLGQYILQTQYF. The CDR3 DNA sequence: TGCGCCAGCAGCCAAGATTTGGGACAGTACATCCTGCAGACCCAGTACTTC.

This chain uses TRBV21-1 with TRBJ2-5; the table assigns TRBD2, which was not confirmed against the DNA. TRBV21-1 is a pseudogene locus. The CDR3 extends over 17 amino acids. This CDR3 reads CASSKVRVRIVPETQYF. CDR3 bases: TGTGCCAGCAGCAAAGTGCGGGTTAGAATAGTCCCAGAGACCCAGTACTTC.

In its sample, this clone was seen once. The V and J genes are TRBV19 and TRBJ2-2; 7 bases agree with TRBD1. The CDR3 has 13 residues. After removal of 11 bases from V and 6 bases from J, the junction contained 9 bases not matched to a gene. CDR1 and CDR2 from the germline V gene are LNHDA and SQIVND (reference sequence). CDR3: CAGQDRLAGELFF. CDR3 sequence (DNA): TGTGCCGGCCAGGACAGGTTGGCCGGGGAGCTGTTTTTT.

This chain joins TRBV7-2 and TRBJ1-5; 7 nucleotides match TRBD1. The length of the CDR3 is 15 residues. From germline, CDR1 is SGHTA and CDR2 FQGNSA. The V gene end was trimmed by 2 bases and the J gene end by 3 bases; junction bases not matched to a gene: 4. The CDR3 bases are TGTGCCAGCAGCTTAACGACAGGGATCAATCAGCCCCAGCATTTT. It specifies CASSLTTGINQPQHF.

This chain joins TRBV7-9 and TRBJ1-2; perhaps TRBD1 as D (6 bases). The CDR3 has 14 residues. CDR1 SEHNR and CDR2 FQNEAQ come from the germline V gene (reference sequence). The V end lost 5 bases, the J end lost 1 base, and 11 bases lay between the germline ends. The CDR3, as DNA: TGTGCCAGCAGCCCCCGGACAGATAACTATGGCTACACCTTC. Protein: CASSPRTDNYGYTF.

The rearrangement uses TRBV29-1 and TRBJ2-7; D remains ambiguous. The CDR3 loop spans 13 amino acids. Trimming shortened V by 4 bases and J by 2 bases, and 12 bases separated the two germline ends. From germline, CDR1 is SQVTM and CDR2 ANQGSEA. The CDR3 nucleotides are TGCAGCGTTGGGAAAGAGGCCCCCTACGAGCAGTACTTC. It yields the protein CSVGKEAPYEQYF.

This rearrangement joins TRBV23-1 to TRBJ1-5; 10 bases fit TRBD1. Being an ORF, TRBV23-1 has a function that is uncertain. This CDR3 is 19 amino acids long. The trim removed 2 bases at V and 2 bases at J, leaving 12 bases unmatched. The CDR3 DNA is TGCGCCAGCAGTCAACCAGAGGGGGACAGGGGCAATGGCAATCAGCCCCAGCATTTT. Protein: CASSQPEGDRGNGNQPQHF.

This clone was counted only a few times. V is TRBV9 and J is TRBJ1-1; 7 bases align to TRBD1. Per the germline V gene, CDR1 is SGDLS and CDR2 is YYNGEE. This CDR3 spans 14 amino acids. V was clipped by 3 bases and J by 5 bases; unmatched bases: 7. The CDR3 is CASSADRVGTEAFF. In DNA, the CDR3 is TGTGCCAGCAGCGCAGACAGGGTAGGTACTGAAGCTTTCTTT.

CDR3 amino acids: CASSPPGQRADTQYF. The CDR3, as DNA: TGCGCCAGCAGCCCGCCGGGACAGAGAGCTGATACGCAGTATTTT. This chain connects TRBV5-1 to TRBJ2-3, with TRBD1 matching over 7 bases. Trimming took 4 bases from V and 6 from J; bases not matched to a gene: 11. The germline CDR1 and CDR2 sequences are SGHRS and YFSETQ. The CDR3 has 15 residues.

The rearrangement joins TRBV10-1 to TRBJ1-1, with D perhaps TRBD1 (6 bases). Trimming removed 6 bases at V and 0 bases at J, with 11 bases between. Germline-derived CDR1 and CDR2 are WNHNN and SYGVQD (reference sequence). CDR3 length equals 14 residues. The CDR3 protein is CASSFNRVNTEAFF. The CDR3 DNA follows: TGCGCCAGCAGCTTCAACAGGGTGAACACTGAAGCTTTCTTT.

In its sample, this clone was seen once. The chain joins TRBV27 to TRBJ2-1, with no clear D. Trimming pared 6 bases from V and 10 bases from J, leaving 13 bases between. The CDR3 sequence is 12 residues long. Germline-derived CDR1 and CDR2 are MNHEY and SMNVEV (reference sequence). The CDR3 DNA reads TGTGCCAGCAGACTTGGGCTTCGGGAGCAGTTCTTC. Translating it yields CASRLGLREQFF.

The rearrangement joins TRBV30 to TRBJ2-5; D not resolved. The CDR3 is made up of 11 amino acids. CDR1 is GTSNPN, CDR2 SVGIG, per germline (reference sequence). Deletions cut 2 bases from V and 4 bases from J, with 5 bases between. The CDR3 protein is CAWSLRETQYF. The CDR3 DNA follows: TGTGCCTGGAGTTTGAGAGAGACCCAGTACTTC.

This clone was found once. V is TRBV10-3 and J is TRBJ1-2; TRBD1 is a possible D gene (5 bases). The V and J ends lost 0 bases and 6 bases respectively, with 17 bases between them. Germline assignment: CDR1 ENHRY and CDR2 SYGVKD. This CDR3 has 16 amino acids. The CDR3 nucleotides are TGTGCCATCAGTGAGTCCAATCCCGGGACTCTCAATGGCTACACCTTC. Translation: CAISESNPGTLNGYTF.

This chain uses TRBV15 with TRBJ1-2; the D gene is possibly TRBD1 (6 bases). Germline-derived CDR1 and CDR2 are LNHNV and YYDKDF (reference sequence). The ends were cut back, 4 bases at V and 8 bases at J, with 20 bases in the middle. The CDR3 length is 15 residues. CDR3 DNA sequence: TGTGCCACCAGCACAAATGATCTACAGGGTACCGGCTACACCTTC. This codes for CATSTNDLQGTGYTF.

This chain joins TRBV19 and TRBJ2-7; TRBD2 matches at 9 bases. J gave up 2 bases and V 2 bases, and 1 base lay outside the gene matches. Germline CDR1 LNHDA, CDR2 SQIVND (reference sequence). This CDR3 spans 14 amino acids. The chain's CDR3 is CASSILAGTYEQYF. The CDR3 DNA follows: TGTGCCAGTAGTATACTAGCGGGGACCTACGAGCAGTACTTC.

The rearrangement uses TRBV5-1 and TRBJ2-7, with 10 bases that match TRBD1. Germline CDR1 SGHRS, CDR2 YFSETQ. The length of the CDR3 is 15 residues. V shed 0 bases, J shed 5 bases, and the junction held 5 bases outside the gene matches. CDR3 sequence: CASSLAGDRGHEQYF. The CDR3 region has the DNA TGCGCCAGCAGCTTGGCTGGGGACAGGGGCCACGAGCAGTACTTC.

The J gene is TRBJ1-1, the V gene TRBV9; 9 nucleotides agree with TRBD1. The germline V gene encodes CDR1 SGDLS and CDR2 YYNGEE. Trimming at V came to 2 bases and at J to 4 bases, leaving 6 bases not matched to a gene. The CDR3 has 15 residues. CDR3 amino acids: CASSVGQGSGTEAFF. CDR3 nucleotides: TGTGCCAGCAGCGTTGGACAGGGGAGTGGCACTGAAGCTTTCTTT.

V is TRBV5-4 and J is TRBJ1-2; 8 nucleotides agree with TRBD1. Trimming at V came to 5 bases and at J to 1 base, leaving 7 bases not matched to a gene. Per germline, CDR1 SGHNT and CDR2 YYREEE (reference sequence). The CDR3 is made up of 15 amino acids. CDR3 bases: TGTGCCAGCAGTCCGACAGGGGCCTTTAACTATGGCTACACCTTC. Its protein product is CASSPTGAFNYGYTF.

This rearrangement joins TRBV6-1 to TRBJ1-1; D remains unclear. Per the germline V gene, CDR1 is MNHNS and CDR2 is SASEGT. This CDR3 has 15 amino acids. Trimming removed 10 bases from V and 1 base from J, with 19 bases in between. The CDR3 is CATNLGIRQNTEAFF. The DNA of the CDR3 is TGTGCCACCAACTTAGGCATCAGGCAGAACACTGAAGCTTTCTTT.

This clone was counted between two and nine times. The chain uses TRBV5-1 and TRBJ1-3, with D possibly TRBD1 on 6 matching bases. Germline V gene data show CDR1 as SGHRS and CDR2 as YFSETQ. This CDR3 region has 19 residues. With 4 bases removed from V and 3 bases from J, the gap between germline ends came to 26 bases. The CDR3 reads CASSPRRQDKNHIGNTIYF. CDR3 DNA sequence: TGCGCCAGCAGCCCGCGTCGACAGGATAAGAATCACATTGGAAACACCATATATTTT.

V gene TRBV27 combines with J gene TRBJ2-1, with 7 bases fitting TRBD1. The V gene end was trimmed by 8 bases and the J gene end by 9 bases; junction bases not matched to a gene: 7. CDR3 length equals 12 residues. Germline lookup yields CDR1 MNHEY and CDR2 SMNVEV (reference sequence). In nucleotides, the CDR3 is TGTGCCAGCGGGCGACAGGGCAGTGAGCAGTTCTTC. Translation: CASGRQGSEQFF.

This chain joins TRBV5-1 and TRBJ2-1, with D possibly matching TRBD1 (5 bases). CDR3 length equals 17 residues. V was trimmed by 4 bases and J by 7 bases, leaving 24 bases between them. Germline CDR1 reads SGHRS; CDR2 reads YFSETQ. CDR3 protein: CASSPDVGTRGVNEQFF. The DNA for the CDR3 is TGCGCCAGCAGCCCGGATGTCGGCACAAGGGGTGTGAATGAGCAGTTCTTC. Filled out from reference TRBV5-1 and TRBJ2-1, the complete variable domain reads KAGVTQTPRYLIKTRGQQVTLSCSPISGHRSVSWYQQTPGQGLQFLFEYFSETQRNKGNFPGRFSGRQFSNSRSEMNVSTLELGDSALYLCASSPDVGTRGVNEQFFGPGTRLTVL.

The chain has TRBV18 and TRBJ1-4; TRBD1 agrees at 10 bases. Germline V gene lookup returns CDR1 KGHSH and CDR2 LQKENI. The CDR3 is 15 amino acids. V gave up 2 bases and J gave up 8 bases; unmatched junction bases: 5. The CDR3 protein is CASSPGQGGREKLFF. The CDR3 DNA sequence: TGTGCCAGCTCACCAGGACAGGGGGGAAGAGAAAAACTGTTTTTT.